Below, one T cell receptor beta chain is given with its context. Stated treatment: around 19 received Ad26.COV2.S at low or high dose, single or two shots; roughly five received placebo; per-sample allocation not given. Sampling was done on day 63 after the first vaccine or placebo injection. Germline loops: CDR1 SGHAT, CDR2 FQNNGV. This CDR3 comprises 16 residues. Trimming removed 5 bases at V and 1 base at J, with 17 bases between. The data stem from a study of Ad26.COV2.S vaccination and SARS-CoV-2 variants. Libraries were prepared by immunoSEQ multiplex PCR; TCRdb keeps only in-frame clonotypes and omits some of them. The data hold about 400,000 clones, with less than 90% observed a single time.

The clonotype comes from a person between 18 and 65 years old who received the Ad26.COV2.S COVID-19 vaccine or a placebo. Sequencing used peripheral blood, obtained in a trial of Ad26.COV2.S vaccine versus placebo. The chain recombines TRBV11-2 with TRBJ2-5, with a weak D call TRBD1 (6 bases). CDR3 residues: CASSATMGATQETQYF. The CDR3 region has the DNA TGTGCCAGCAGCGCTACGATGGGGGCTACCCAAGAGACCCAGTACTTC.